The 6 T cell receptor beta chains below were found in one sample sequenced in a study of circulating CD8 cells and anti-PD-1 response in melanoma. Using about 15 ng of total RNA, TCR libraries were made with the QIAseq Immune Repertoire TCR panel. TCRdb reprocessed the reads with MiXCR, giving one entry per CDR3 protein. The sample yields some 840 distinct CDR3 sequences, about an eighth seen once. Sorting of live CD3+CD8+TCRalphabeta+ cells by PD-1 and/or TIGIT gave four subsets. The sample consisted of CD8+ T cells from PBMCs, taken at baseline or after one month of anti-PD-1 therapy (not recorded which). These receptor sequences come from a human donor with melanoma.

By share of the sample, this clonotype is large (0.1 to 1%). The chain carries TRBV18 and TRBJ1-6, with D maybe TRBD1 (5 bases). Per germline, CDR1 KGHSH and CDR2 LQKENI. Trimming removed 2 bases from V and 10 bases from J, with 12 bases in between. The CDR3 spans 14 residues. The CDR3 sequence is CASSPVDEGSPLHF. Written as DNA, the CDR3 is TGTGCCAGCTCACCAGTGGACGAGGGGTCACCCCTCCACTTT.

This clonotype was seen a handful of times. CDR3 bases: TGCGCCAGCAGCCCCCCTTCAGGAGCGGGGGTAAACTACAATGAGCAGTTCTTC. Protein product: CASSPPSGAGVNYNEQFF. V is TRBV4-3 and J is TRBJ2-1, with TRBD2 identical over 8 bases. The CDR3 loop spans 18 amino acids. Per germline, CDR1 LGHNA and CDR2 YSLEER. J was trimmed by 3 bases and V by 4 bases; bases with no gene match: 14.

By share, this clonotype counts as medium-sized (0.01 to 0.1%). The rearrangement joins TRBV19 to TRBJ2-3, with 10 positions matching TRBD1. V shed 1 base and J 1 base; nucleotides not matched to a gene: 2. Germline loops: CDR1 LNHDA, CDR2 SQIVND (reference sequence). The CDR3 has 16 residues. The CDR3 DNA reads TGTGCCAGTAGTATAGGTGGGACAGGGGGCACAGATACGCAGTATTTT. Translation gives CASSIGGTGGTDTQYF.

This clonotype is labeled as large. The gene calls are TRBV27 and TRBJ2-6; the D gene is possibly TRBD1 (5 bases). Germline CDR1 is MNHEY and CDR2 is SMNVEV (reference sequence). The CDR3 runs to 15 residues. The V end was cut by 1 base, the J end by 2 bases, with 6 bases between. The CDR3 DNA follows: TGTGCCAGCAGTTTATTCAGGGCTGGGGCCAACGTCCTGACTTTC. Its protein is CASSLFRAGANVLTF. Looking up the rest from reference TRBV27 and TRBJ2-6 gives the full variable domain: EAQVTQNPRYLITVTGKKLTVTCSQNMNHEYMSWYRQDPGLGLRQIYYSMNVEVTDKGDVPEGYKVSRKEKRNFPLILESPSPNQTSLYFCASSLFRAGANVLTFGAGSRLTVL.

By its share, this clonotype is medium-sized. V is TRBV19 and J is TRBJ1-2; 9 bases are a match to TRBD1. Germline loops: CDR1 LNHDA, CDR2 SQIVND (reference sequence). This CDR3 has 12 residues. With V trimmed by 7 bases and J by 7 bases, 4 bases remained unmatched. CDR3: CASIRTGVGYTF. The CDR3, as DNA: TGTGCCAGTATAAGGACAGGGGTTGGCTACACCTTC.

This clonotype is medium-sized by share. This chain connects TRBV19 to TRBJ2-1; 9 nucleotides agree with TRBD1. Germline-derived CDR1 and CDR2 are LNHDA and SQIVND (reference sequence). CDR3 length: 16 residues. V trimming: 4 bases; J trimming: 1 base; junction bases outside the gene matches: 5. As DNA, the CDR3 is TGTGCCAGTAGTAGGACAGGGGCCAGGTCCTACAATGAGCAGTTCTTC. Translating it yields CASSRTGARSYNEQFF.